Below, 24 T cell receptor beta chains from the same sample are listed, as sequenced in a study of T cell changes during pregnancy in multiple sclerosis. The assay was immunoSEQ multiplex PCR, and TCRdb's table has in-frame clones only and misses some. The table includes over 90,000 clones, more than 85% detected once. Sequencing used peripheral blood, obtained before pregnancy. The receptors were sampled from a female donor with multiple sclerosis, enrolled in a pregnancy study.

The DNA of the CDR3 is TGTGCCAGCAGCCAAGGACGCGGTCTCGCATCCTACGAGCAGTACTTC. Translating gives CASSQGRGLASYEQYF. V and J are TRBV14 and TRBJ2-7; D is undetermined. The CDR3 totals 16 residues. Germline CDR1 reads SGHDN; CDR2 reads FVKESK. V was shortened by 1 base and J by 1 base, with 14 bases between the two germline ends. The full variable domain, rest sourced from reference TRBV14 and TRBJ2-7, is EAGVTQFPSHSVIEKGQTVTLRCDPISGHDNLYWYRRVMGKEIKFLLHFVKESKQDESGMPNNRFLAERTGGTYSTLKVQPAELEDSGVYFCASSQGRGLASYEQYFGPGTRLTVT.

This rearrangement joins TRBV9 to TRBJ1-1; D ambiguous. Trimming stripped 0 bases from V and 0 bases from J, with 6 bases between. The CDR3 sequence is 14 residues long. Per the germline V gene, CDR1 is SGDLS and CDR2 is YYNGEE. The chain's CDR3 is CASSVVTVNTEAFF. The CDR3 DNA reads TGTGCCAGCAGCGTAGTAACTGTGAACACTGAAGCTTTCTTT.

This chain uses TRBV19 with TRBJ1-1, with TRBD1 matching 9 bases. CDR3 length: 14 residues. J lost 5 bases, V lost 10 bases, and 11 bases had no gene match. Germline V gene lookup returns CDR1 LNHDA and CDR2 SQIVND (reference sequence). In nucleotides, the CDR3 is TGTGCCACCAGAGCCGGGACAGGGCGGACTGAAGCTTTCTTT. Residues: CATRAGTGRTEAFF.

The DNA of the CDR3 is TGTGCCAGCAGTGTTAGGACTCTAACCACCTACGAGCAGTACTTC. This gives the protein CASSVRTLTTYEQYF. The V and J genes are TRBV6-1 and TRBJ2-7, with D possibly TRBD2 on 5 matching bases. This CDR3 comprises 15 residues. The germline CDR1 and CDR2 sequences are MNHNS and SASEGT. V lost 4 bases to trimming and J lost 2 bases, with 15 bases between them.

CDR3 loop: CASSPAGGRYEQYF. In nucleotides, the CDR3 is TGTGCCAGCTCACCGGCAGGGGGCAGGTACGAGCAGTACTTC. The V gene is TRBV18, the J gene TRBJ2-7; 8 nucleotides line up with TRBD1. After removal of 3 bases from V and 4 bases from J, the junction contained 5 bases not matched to a gene. There are 14 residues in the CDR3. Germline CDR1 and CDR2: KGHSH and LQKENI.

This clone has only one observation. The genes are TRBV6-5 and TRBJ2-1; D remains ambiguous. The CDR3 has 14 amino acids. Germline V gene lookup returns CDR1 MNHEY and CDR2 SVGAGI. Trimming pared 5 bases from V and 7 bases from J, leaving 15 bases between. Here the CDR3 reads CASSAPGLGNEQFF. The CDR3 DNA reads TGTGCCAGCAGTGCCCCGGGTCTTGGGAATGAGCAGTTCTTC.

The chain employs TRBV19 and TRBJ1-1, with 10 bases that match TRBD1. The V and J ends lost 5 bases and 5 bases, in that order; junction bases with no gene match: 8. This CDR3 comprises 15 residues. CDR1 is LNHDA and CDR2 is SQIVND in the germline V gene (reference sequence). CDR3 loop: CASSDRQGAGTEAFF. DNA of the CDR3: TGTGCCAGTAGTGACCGACAGGGGGCAGGTACTGAAGCTTTCTTT.

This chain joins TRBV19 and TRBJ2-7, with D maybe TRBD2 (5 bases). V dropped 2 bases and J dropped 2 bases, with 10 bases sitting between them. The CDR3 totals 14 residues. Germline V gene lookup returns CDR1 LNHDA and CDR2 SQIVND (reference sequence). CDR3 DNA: TGTGCCAGTAGTATATCGACTACTGCCTACGAGCAGTACTTC. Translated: CASSISTTAYEQYF.

CDR3 region: CSAAGLAGGFDEQFF. The CDR3 nucleotides are TGCAGCGCCGCGGGACTAGCGGGGGGGTTTGATGAGCAGTTCTTC. This chain connects TRBV29-1 to TRBJ2-1, with 16 positions matching TRBD2. CDR3 length equals 15 residues. Germline loops: CDR1 SQVTM, CDR2 ANQGSEA. Trimming cost V 7 bases and J 8 bases; bases outside gene matches: 8.

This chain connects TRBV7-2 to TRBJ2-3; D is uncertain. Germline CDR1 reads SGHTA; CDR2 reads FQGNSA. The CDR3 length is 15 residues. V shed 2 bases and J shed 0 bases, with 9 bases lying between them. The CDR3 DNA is TGTGCCAGCAGCTTACAACAGTTTAGCACAGATACGCAGTATTTT. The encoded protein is CASSLQQFSTDTQYF.

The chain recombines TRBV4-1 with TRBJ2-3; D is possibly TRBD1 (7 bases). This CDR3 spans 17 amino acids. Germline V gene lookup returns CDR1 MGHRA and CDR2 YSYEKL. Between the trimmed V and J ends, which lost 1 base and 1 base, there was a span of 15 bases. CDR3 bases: TGCGCCAGCAGCCAAGGCCAGGGGGGCCCACGCACAGATACGCAGTATTTT. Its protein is CASSQGQGGPRTDTQYF.

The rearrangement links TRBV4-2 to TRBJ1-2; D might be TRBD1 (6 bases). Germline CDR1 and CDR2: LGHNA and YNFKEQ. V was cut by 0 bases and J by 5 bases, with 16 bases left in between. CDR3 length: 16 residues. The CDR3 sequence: CASSQDARGGLYGYTF. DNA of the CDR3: TGTGCCAGCAGCCAAGATGCACGAGGGGGATTATATGGCTACACCTTC.

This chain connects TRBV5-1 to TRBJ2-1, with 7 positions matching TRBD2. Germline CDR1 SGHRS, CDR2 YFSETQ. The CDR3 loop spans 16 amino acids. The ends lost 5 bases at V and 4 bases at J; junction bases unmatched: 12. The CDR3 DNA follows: TGCGCCAGCAGTATTGGTGGGGGGACTACATACAATGAGCAGTTCTTC. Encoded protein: CASSIGGGTTYNEQFF.

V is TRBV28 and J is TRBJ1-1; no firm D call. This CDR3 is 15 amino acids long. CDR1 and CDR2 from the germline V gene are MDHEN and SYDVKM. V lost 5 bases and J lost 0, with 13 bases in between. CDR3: CASSTGGKLNTEAFF. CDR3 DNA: TGTGCCAGCAGTACCGGAGGGAAACTGAACACTGAAGCTTTCTTT.

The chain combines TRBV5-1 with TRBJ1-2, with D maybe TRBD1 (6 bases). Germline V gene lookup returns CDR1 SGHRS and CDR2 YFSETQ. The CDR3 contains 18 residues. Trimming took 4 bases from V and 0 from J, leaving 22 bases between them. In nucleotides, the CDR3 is TGCGCCAGCAGCGAATATCGGGACACCAGAACTCCTAACTATGGCTACACCTTC. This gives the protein CASSEYRDTRTPNYGYTF.

The DNA for the CDR3 is TGTGCCAGCAGCGGCGGACAGGGAGGGTACTCACCCCTCCACTTT. The encoded protein is CASSGGQGGYSPLHF. This sequence joins TRBV9 and TRBJ1-6; 8 bases line up with TRBD1. The germline V gene has CDR1 SGDLS and CDR2 YYNGEE. With 3 bases clipped from V and 10 bases from J, the junction kept 9 bases outside the gene matches. The CDR3 contains 15 residues.

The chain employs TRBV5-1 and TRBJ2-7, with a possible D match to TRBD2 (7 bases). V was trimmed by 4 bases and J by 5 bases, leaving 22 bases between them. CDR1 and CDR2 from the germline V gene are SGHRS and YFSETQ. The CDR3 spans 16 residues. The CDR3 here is CASSVTLGGAQNEQYF. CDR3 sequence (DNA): TGCGCCAGCAGCGTCACCTTAGGGGGGGCGCAGAACGAGCAGTACTTC.

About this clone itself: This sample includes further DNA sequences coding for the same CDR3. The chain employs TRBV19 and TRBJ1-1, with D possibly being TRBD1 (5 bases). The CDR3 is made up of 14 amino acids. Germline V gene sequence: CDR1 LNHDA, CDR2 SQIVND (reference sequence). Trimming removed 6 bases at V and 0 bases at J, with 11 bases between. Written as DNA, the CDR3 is TGTGCCAGTAGGGACACCTCGATGAACACTGAAGCTTTCTTT. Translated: CASRDTSMNTEAFF.

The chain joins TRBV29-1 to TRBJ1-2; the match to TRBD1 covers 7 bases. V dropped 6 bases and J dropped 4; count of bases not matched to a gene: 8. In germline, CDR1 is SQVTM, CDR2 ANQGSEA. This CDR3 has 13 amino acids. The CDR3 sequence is CSVVEGAGYGYTF. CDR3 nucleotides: TGCAGCGTCGTAGAGGGGGCAGGCTATGGCTACACCTTC.

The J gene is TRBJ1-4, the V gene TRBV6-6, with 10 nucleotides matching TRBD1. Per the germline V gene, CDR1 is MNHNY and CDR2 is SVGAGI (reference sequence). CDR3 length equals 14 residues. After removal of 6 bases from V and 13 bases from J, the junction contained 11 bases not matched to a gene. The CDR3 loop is CASSPTLRDRGLFF. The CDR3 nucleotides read TGTGCCAGCAGCCCCACCCTCCGGGACAGGGGACTGTTTTTT.

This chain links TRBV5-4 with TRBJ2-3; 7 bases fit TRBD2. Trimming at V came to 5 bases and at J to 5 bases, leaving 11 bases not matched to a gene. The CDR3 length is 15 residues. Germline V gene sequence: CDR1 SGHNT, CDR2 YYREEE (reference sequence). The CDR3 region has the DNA TGTGCCAGCAGTTTACTAGCGACACCAGGAGATACGCAGTATTTT. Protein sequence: CASSLLATPGDTQYF.

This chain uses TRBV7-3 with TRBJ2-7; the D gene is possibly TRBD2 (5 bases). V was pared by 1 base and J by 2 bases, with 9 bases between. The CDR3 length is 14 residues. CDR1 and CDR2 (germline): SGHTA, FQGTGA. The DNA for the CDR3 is TGTGCCAGCAGCTTAAGCCCGGGAACCTACGAGCAGTACTTC. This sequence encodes CASSLSPGTYEQYF.

This CDR3 reads CASSVRTGGSAFF. The CDR3 nucleotides are TGTGCCAGCAGTGTAAGGACAGGGGGATCGGCTTTCTTT. The chain recombines TRBV2 with TRBJ1-1; TRBD1 agrees at 10 bases. After removal of 4 bases from V and 11 bases from J, the junction contained 7 bases not matched to a gene. CDR1 is SNHLY, CDR2 FYNNEI, per germline. The CDR3 totals 13 residues.

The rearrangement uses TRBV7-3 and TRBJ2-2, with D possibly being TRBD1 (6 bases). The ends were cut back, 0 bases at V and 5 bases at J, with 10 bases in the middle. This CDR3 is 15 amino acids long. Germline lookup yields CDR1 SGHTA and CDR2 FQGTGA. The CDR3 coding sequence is TGTGCCAGCAGCTTAACGGCAGGGGTGACCGGGGAGCTGTTTTTT. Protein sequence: CASSLTAGVTGELFF.